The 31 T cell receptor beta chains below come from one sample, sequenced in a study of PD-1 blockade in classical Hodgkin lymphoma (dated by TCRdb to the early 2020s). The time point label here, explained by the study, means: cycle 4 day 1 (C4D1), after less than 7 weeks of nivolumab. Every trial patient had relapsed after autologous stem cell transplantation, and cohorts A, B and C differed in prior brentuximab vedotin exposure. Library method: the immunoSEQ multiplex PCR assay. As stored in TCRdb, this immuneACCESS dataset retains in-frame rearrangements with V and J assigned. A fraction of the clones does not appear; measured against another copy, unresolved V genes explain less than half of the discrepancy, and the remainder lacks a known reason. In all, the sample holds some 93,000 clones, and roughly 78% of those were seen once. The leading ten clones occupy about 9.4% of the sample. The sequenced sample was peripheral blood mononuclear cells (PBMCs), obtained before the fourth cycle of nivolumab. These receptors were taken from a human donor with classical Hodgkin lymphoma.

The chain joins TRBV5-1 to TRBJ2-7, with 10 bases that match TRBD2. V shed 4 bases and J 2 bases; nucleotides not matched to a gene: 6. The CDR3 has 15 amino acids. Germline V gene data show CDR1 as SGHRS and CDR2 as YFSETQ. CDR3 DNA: TGCGCCAGCAGCCTCATGGGACTAGCGACCTACGAGCAGTACTTC. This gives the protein CASSLMGLATYEQYF.

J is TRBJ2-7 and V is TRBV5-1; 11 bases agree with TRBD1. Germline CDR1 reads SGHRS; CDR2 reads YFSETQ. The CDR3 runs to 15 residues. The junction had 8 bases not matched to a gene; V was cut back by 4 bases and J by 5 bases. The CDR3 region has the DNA TGCGCCAGCAGCCTCCGGGACAGGGGGAGAGACGAGCAGTACTTC. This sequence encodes CASSLRDRGRDEQYF.

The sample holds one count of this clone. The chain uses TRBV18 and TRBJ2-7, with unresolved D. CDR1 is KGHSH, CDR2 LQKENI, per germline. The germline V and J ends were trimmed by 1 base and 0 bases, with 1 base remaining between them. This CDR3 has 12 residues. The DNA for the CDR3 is TGTGCCAGCTCACCACGCTCCTACGAGCAGTACTTC. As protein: CASSPRSYEQYF. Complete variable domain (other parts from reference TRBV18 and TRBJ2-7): NAGVMQNPRHLVRRRGQEARLRCSPMKGHSHVYWYRQLPEEGLKFMVYLQKENIIDESGMPKERFSAEFPKEGPSILRIQQVVRGDSAAYFCASSPRSYEQYFGPGTRLTVT.

CDR3 protein: CASSYQYEQYF. In nucleotides, the CDR3 is TGTGCCAGCAGCTATCAATACGAGCAGTACTTC. The chain links TRBV11-2 to TRBJ2-7; D not certain. The CDR3 spans 11 residues. The V gene's germline CDR1 is SGHAT and CDR2 FQNNGV. V gave up 4 bases and J gave up 4 bases, with 5 bases separating them.

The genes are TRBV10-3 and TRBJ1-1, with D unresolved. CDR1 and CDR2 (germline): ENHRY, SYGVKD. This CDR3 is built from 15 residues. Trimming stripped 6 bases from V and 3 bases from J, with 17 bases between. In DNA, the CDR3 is TGTGCCATCAGGAAGGGTTTGGACGTAGACACTGAAGCTTTCTTT. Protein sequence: CAIRKGLDVDTEAFF.

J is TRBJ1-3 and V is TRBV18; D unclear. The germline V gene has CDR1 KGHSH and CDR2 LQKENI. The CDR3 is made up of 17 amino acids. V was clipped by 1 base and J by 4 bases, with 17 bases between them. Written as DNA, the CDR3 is TGTGCCAGCTCACCACTCCCACTATCCGGGTCCGGAAACACCATATATTTT. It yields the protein CASSPLPLSGSGNTIYF.

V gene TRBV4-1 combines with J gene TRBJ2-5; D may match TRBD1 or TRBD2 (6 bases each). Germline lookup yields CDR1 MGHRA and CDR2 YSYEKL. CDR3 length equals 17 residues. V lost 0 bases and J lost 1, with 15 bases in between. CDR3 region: CASSQEGRGRLQETQYF. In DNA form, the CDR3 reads TGCGCCAGCAGCCAAGAGGGTCGGGGGCGCCTCCAAGAGACCCAGTACTTC.

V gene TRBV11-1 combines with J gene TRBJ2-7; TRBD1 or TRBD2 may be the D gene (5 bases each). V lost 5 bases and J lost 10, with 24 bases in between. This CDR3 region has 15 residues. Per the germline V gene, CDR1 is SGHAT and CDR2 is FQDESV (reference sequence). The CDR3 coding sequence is TGTGCCAGCAGCGTATCCGGGACGCAAATCTCGGTACAGTACTTC. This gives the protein CASSVSGTQISVQYF.

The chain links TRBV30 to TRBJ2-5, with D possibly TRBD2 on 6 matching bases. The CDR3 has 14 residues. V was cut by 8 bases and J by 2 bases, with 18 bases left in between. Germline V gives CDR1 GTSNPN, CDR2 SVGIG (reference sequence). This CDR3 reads CAGELALRQETQYF. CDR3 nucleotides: TGTGCCGGGGAACTAGCCCTAAGGCAAGAGACCCAGTACTTC.

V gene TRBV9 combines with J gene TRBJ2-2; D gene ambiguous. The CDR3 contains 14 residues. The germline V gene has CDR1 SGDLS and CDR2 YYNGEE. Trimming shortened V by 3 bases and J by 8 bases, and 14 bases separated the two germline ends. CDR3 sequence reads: CASSARAYGGELFF. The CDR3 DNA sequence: TGTGCCAGCAGCGCCCGGGCCTACGGAGGGGAGCTGTTTTTT.

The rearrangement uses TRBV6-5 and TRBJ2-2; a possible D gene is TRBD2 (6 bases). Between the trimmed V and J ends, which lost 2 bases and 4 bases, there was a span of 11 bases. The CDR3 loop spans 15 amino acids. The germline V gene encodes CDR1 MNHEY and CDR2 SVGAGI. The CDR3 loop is CASSYVLAGTGELFF. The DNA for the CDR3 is TGTGCCAGCAGTTACGTACTAGCCGGCACCGGGGAGCTGTTTTTT.

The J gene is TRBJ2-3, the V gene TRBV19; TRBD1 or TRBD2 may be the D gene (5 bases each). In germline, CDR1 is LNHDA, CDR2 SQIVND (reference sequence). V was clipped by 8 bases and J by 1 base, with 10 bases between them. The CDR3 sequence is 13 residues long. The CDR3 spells CASDRGRTDTQYF. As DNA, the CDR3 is TGTGCCAGTGATCGGGGCCGCACAGATACGCAGTATTTT.

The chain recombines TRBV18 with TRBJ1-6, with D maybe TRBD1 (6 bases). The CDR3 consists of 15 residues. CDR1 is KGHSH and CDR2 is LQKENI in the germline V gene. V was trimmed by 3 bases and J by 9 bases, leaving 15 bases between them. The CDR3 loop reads CASSPLEGGGSPLHF. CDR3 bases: TGTGCCAGCTCACCTCTTGAGGGGGGAGGTTCACCCCTCCACTTT.

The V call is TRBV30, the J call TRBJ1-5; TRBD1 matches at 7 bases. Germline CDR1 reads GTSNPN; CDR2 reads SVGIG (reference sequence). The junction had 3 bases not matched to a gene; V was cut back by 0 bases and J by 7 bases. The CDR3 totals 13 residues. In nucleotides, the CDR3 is TGTGCCTGGAGTGTTAACAGGGGCCAGCCCCAGCATTTT. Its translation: CAWSVNRGQPQHF.

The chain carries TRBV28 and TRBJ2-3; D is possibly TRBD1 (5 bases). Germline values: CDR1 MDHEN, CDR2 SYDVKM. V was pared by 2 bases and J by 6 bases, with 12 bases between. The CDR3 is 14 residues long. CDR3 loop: CASSLRTGGDTQYF. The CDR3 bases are TGTGCCAGCAGTTTAAGAACAGGTGGCGATACGCAGTATTTT.

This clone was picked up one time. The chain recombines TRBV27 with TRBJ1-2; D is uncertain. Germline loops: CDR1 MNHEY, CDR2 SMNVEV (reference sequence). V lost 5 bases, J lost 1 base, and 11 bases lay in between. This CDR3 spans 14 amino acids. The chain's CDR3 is CASSPRYSNYGYTF. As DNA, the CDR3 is TGTGCCAGCAGTCCAAGGTACAGTAACTATGGCTACACCTTC.

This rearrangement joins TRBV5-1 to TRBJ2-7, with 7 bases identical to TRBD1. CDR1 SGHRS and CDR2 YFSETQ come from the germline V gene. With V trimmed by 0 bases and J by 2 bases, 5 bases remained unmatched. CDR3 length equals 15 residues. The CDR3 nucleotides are TGCGCCAGCAGCTTGGTGGGACAGCAGGCCTACGAGCAGTACTTC. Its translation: CASSLVGQQAYEQYF.

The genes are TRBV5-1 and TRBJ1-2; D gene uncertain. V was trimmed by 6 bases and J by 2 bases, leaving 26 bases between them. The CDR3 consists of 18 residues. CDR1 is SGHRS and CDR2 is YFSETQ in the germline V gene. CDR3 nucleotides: TGCGCCAGCACCCCGGGTGTGTGGCAGGCCTTAAGGAACTATGGCTACACCTTC. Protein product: CASTPGVWQALRNYGYTF.

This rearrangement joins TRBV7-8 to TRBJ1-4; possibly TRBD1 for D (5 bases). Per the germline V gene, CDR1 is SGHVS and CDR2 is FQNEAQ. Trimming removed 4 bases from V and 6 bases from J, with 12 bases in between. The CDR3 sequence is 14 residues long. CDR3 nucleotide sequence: TGTGCCAGCAGCTCCAGGGAAGGAGATGAAAAACTGTTTTTT. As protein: CASSSREGDEKLFF.

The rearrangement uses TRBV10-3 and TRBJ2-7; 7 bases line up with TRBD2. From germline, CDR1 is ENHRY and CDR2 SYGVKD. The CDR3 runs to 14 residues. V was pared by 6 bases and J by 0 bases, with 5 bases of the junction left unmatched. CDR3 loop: CAISGEGSSYEQYF. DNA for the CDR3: TGTGCCATCAGCGGGGAGGGGAGCTCCTACGAGCAGTACTTC.

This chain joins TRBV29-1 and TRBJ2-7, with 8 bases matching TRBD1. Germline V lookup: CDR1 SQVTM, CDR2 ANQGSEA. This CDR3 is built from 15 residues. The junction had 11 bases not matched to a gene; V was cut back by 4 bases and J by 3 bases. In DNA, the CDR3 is TGCAGCGTTGTATTTTCGGACAGGGCAAACTACGAGCAGTACTTC. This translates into CSVVFSDRANYEQYF.

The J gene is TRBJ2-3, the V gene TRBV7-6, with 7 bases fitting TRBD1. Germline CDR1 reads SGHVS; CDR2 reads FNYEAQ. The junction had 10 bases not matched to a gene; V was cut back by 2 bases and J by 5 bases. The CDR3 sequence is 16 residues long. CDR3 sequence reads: CASSLTPGTAKDTQYF. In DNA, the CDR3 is TGTGCCAGCAGCTTAACACCCGGGACAGCGAAAGATACGCAGTATTTT.

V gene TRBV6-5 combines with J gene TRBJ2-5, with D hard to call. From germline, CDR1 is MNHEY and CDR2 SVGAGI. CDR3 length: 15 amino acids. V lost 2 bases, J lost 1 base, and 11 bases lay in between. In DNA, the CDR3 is TGTGCCAGCAGTTACAGAAGCGCTCTCCAAGAGACCCAGTACTTC. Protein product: CASSYRSALQETQYF.

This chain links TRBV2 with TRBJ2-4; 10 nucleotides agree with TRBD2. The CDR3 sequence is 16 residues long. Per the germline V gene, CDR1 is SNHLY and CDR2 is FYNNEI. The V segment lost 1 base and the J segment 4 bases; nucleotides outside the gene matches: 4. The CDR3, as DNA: TGTGCCAGCAGTGAAGAGCCAGCGGGGGGGAAAAACATTCAGTACTTC. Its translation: CASSEEPAGGKNIQYF.

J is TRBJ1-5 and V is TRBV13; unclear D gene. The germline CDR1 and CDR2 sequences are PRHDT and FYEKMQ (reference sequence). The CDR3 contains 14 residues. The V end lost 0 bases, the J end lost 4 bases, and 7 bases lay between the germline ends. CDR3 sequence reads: CASSLGSDNQPQHF. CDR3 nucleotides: TGTGCCAGCAGCTTAGGCTCAGATAATCAGCCCCAGCATTTT.

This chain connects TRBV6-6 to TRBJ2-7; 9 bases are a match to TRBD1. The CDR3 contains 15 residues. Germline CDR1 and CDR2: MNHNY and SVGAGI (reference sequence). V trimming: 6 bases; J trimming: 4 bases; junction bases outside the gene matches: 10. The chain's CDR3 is CASRKPGTGPYEQYF. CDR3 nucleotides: TGTGCCAGCAGAAAGCCCGGGACAGGGCCATACGAGCAGTACTTC.

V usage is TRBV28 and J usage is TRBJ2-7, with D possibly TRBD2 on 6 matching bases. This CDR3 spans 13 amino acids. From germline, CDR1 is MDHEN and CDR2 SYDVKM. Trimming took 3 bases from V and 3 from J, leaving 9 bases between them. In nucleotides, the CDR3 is TGTGCCAGCAGTTTCCCCGGGGGCTACGAGCAGTACTTC. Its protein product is CASSFPGGYEQYF.

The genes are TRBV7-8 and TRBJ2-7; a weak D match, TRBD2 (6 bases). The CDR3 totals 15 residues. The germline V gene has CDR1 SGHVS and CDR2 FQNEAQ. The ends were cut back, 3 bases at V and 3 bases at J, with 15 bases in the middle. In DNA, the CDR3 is TGTGCCAGCAGCTTGGTAGTTGGAGGGAGCTACGAGCAGTACTTC. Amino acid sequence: CASSLVVGGSYEQYF.

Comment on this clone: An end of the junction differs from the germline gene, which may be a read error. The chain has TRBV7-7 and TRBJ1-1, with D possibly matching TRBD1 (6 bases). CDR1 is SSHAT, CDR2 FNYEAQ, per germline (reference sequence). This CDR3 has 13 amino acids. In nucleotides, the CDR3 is TGTGCTAGCAGCTTGGACAGGAACACTGAAGCTTTCTTT. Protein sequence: CASSLDRNTEAFF.

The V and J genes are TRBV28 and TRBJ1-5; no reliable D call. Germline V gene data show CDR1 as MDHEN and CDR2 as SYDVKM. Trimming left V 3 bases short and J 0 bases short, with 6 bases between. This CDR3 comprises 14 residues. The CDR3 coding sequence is TGTGCCAGCAGTTTGGAGTATAGCAATCAGCCCCAGCATTTT. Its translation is CASSLEYSNQPQHF.

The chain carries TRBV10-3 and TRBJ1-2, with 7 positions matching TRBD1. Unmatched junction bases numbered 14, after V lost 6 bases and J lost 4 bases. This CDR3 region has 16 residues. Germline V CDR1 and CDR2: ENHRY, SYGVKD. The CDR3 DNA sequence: TGTGCCATCAGGTGGACAGGCCTACATCCCCCCTATGGCTACACCTTC. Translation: CAIRWTGLHPPYGYTF.